This T cell receptor beta chain was recorded in a study of blood T cell repertoires in COVID-19. Looking at the study overall: The samples span acute and convalescent COVID-19 from the United States, Italy and Spain. From T cells, B-cell-depleted T cells, or PBMCs came the material, which was cDNA or gDNA.

Authors' analysis steps: Reference gene primer amplification in the assay estimated nucleated cell counts. Generated by immunoSEQ multiplex PCR, the TCRdb table keeps only in-frame clones and is missing some. For V, J and clone size, that table is used; D and trimming come from the DNA. The data show tens of thousands of clones, about 90% seen once. The CDR3 runs to 17 residues. V trimming: 5 bases; J trimming: 5 bases; junction bases outside the gene matches: 14. Looked up from germline, CDR1 is SGHVS and CDR2 is FQNEAQ. The sequence was collected from a human donor in a cohort sampled during active COVID-19. Sequenced input: peripheral blood. The chain recombines TRBV7-8 with TRBJ2-2; 7 bases map to TRBD1. The CDR3 DNA is TGTGCCAGCAGCCAAGGACAGGCTCTCCTTAATACCGGGGAGCTGTTTTTT. Amino acids: CASSQGQALLNTGELFF.